This TCR beta chain was found in a study of PD-L1 blockade in urothelial cancer. Overall study context: Patients commenced intravenous atezolizumab, 1,200 mg every 3 weeks, in 2014. T cell content in blood samples showed a median of 141,255. Investigators checked blood 3 weeks (second dose) and 6 weeks after treatment start.

Urothelial carcinoma, locally advanced or metastatic, affected the patients. The method was immunoSEQ multiplex PCR; TCRdb's version includes in-frame clones alone and lacks a portion of them. Of roughly 62,000 clones in the sample, over 70% were seen once. The CDR3 loop spans 13 amino acids. The V gene end was trimmed by 8 bases and the J gene end by 7 bases; junction bases not matched to a gene: 6. Germline CDR1 is MNHEY and CDR2 is SVGAGI. The source is a man aged 65-85 years with urothelial cancer. This sequence joins TRBV6-5 and TRBJ1-5; TRBD1 aligns across 9 bases. Sequencing was performed on PBMCs, taken around atezolizumab (anti-PD-L1) treatment. The DNA of the CDR3 is TGTGCCAGCTCCGACAGGGGGTGGCAGCCCCAGCATTTT. This translates into CASSDRGWQPQHF.